This T cell receptor beta chain is drawn from a study of T cell changes during pregnancy in multiple sclerosis. Trimming removed 6 bases from V and 5 bases from J, with 11 bases in between. Looked up from germline, CDR1 is MNHNY and CDR2 is SVGAGI (reference sequence). The CDR3 consists of 12 residues. Generated by immunoSEQ multiplex PCR, the TCRdb table keeps only in-frame clones and is missing some. There are about 56,000 clones in the sample; over 75% occur only once, and around 2.1% lies in the top ten. The source was peripheral blood, collected in the first trimester of pregnancy. The V gene is TRBV6-6, the J gene TRBJ2-7, with D perhaps TRBD1 (6 bases). The sequence was obtained from a female donor in good health, enrolled as a control in a pregnancy study. In DNA, the CDR3 is TGTGCCAGCAGCCTCAGGGGCCACGAGCAGTACTTC. This gives the protein CASSLRGHEQYF.